The 20 T cell receptor beta chains given below trace back to one sample, sequenced in a study of shared clonotypes between healthy human individuals. Produced via immunoSEQ multiplex PCR; TCRdb's table is partial and in-frame only. In the table there are about 2,100,000 clones, under 95% of which are singletons. Naive CD8 isolation took CD45RO-negative cells positively selected for CCR7 and excluded terminally differentiated effector memory CD45RA+ cells. The specimen sequenced was naive CD8+ T cells from PBMCs. Receptor source: a man between 18 and 35 years old in good health. Some clones in this sample may be carry-over from other donors' samples.

This clone was seen just once. The genes are TRBV28 and TRBJ2-2; D call uncertain. Trimming left V 6 bases short and J 6 bases short, with 11 bases between. CDR1 and CDR2 (germline): MDHEN, SYDVKM. This CDR3 is built from 13 residues. CDR3 region: CASSYNYPGELFF. The DNA for the CDR3 is TGTGCCAGCAGCTACAACTACCCCGGGGAGCTGTTTTTT.

The V gene is TRBV13, the J gene TRBJ2-1, with D possibly being TRBD2 (5 bases). The V end was cut by 0 bases, the J end by 7 bases, with 13 bases between. Germline V CDR1 and CDR2: PRHDT, FYEKMQ (reference sequence). The CDR3 sequence is 15 residues long. The CDR3 DNA follows: TGTGCCAGCAGCTTAGGCGCCGGGCGAGGGAATGAGCAGTTCTTC. Amino acids: CASSLGAGRGNEQFF. The entire variable domain, with the rest obtained from reference TRBV13 and TRBJ2-1, is as follows: AAGVIQSPRHLIKEKRETATLKCYPIPRHDTVYWYQQGPGQDPQFLISFYEKMQSDKGSIPDRFSAQQFSDYHSELNMSSLELGDSALYFCASSLGAGRGNEQFFGPGTRLTVL.

The V and J genes are TRBV7-7 and TRBJ2-5; 8 nucleotides line up with TRBD1. This CDR3 has 14 amino acids. Germline values: CDR1 SSHAT, CDR2 FNYEAQ (reference sequence). V shed 1 base and J 4 bases; nucleotides not matched to a gene: 2. Written as DNA, the CDR3 is TGTGCCAGCAGCTTAGTTGGGACAGGAGAGACCCAGTACTTC. This codes for CASSLVGTGETQYF.

The J gene is TRBJ1-2, the V gene TRBV15; 8 bases agree with TRBD1. The CDR3 has 19 residues. Germline values: CDR1 LNHNV, CDR2 YYDKDF (reference sequence). V lost 0 bases to trimming and J lost 3 bases; unmatched junction nucleotides: 15. The CDR3 DNA reads as TGTGCCACCAGCAGAGATGGTTGGACAGGGCCCGGCAGGGACTATGGCTACACCTTC. Its protein product is CATSRDGWTGPGRDYGYTF.

The CDR3 nucleotides read TGTGCCAGTCGAGACACCTACGAGCAGTACTTC. Protein product: CASRDTYEQYF. This chain connects TRBV7-8 to TRBJ2-7, with no clear D. The ends were cut back, 9 bases at V and 2 bases at J, with 8 bases in the middle. This CDR3 spans 11 amino acids. CDR1 is SGHVS, CDR2 FQNEAQ, per germline.

This chain links TRBV5-1 with TRBJ1-3, with 7 bases identical to TRBD1. The CDR3 loop spans 18 amino acids. Per the germline V gene, CDR1 is SGHRS and CDR2 is YFSETQ. V was clipped by 0 bases and J by 0 bases; unmatched bases: 9. CDR3 sequence (DNA): TGCGCCAGCAGCTTGGCCTCCGGACAGGCAATCTCTGGAAACACCATATATTTT. This translates into CASSLASGQAISGNTIYF.

In DNA form, the CDR3 reads TGTGCCAGCAGTGAGACCGGCGGGCGGGAGTCCTACAATGAGCAGTTCTTC. It is translated as CASSETGGRESYNEQFF. The V call is TRBV6-1, the J call TRBJ2-1, with 7 bases lining up with TRBD2. This CDR3 spans 17 amino acids. V shed 3 bases and J 1 base; nucleotides not matched to a gene: 9. Germline V gene data show CDR1 as MNHNS and CDR2 as SASEGT.

This CDR3 is CASSPTRARNTEAFF. The CDR3 nucleotides are TGTGCCAGCAGCCCCACCAGGGCCCGGAACACTGAAGCTTTCTTT. The J gene is TRBJ1-1, the V gene TRBV9, with D possibly being TRBD1 (5 bases). CDR1 and CDR2 (germline): SGDLS, YYNGEE. The CDR3 runs to 15 residues. Trimming pared 4 bases from V and 1 base from J, leaving 14 bases between.

Here the CDR3 reads CASSYGVSNQPQHF. The CDR3 DNA reads TGTGCCAGCAGTTATGGGGTTAGCAATCAGCCCCAGCATTTT. The chain uses TRBV28 and TRBJ1-5; D remains unclear. The V end was cut by 4 bases, the J end by 0 bases, with 7 bases between. The germline CDR1 and CDR2 sequences are MDHEN and SYDVKM. The CDR3 is made up of 14 amino acids.

The chain carries TRBV4-2 and TRBJ2-3, with 7 bases identical to TRBD1. CDR1 and CDR2 from the germline V gene are LGHNA and YNFKEQ. This CDR3 has 15 residues. With V trimmed by 2 bases and J by 6 bases, 8 bases remained unmatched. CDR3 nucleotides: TGTGCCAGCAGCCAAAAGACAGGGTCTTTGGATACGCAGTATTTT. Its protein product is CASSQKTGSLDTQYF.

The rearrangement uses TRBV4-2 and TRBJ2-1; D is uncertain. The germline V gene has CDR1 LGHNA and CDR2 YNFKEQ. The CDR3 loop spans 17 amino acids. V was cut by 1 base and J by 9 bases, with 22 bases left in between. The CDR3 protein is CASSQGLGIDNLGEQFF. The CDR3 region has the DNA TGTGCCAGCAGCCAAGGTTTAGGGATAGACAACCTGGGTGAGCAGTTCTTC.

The rearrangement links TRBV5-4 to TRBJ2-7; D call uncertain. The CDR3 contains 12 residues. The V gene's germline CDR1 is SGHNT and CDR2 YYREEE (reference sequence). V dropped 2 bases and J dropped 0 bases, with 3 bases sitting between them. The CDR3 protein is CASSFHSYEQYF. The CDR3 DNA is TGTGCCAGCAGCTTTCACTCCTACGAGCAGTACTTC. Full variable domain (missing parts from reference TRBV5-4 and TRBJ2-7): ETGVTQSPTHLIKTRGQQVTLRCSSQSGHNTVSWYQQALGQGPQFIFQYYREEENGRGNFPPRFSGLQFPNYSSELNVNALELDDSALYLCASSFHSYEQYFGPGTRLTVT.

The chain has TRBV19 and TRBJ1-1; D remains unclear. Trimming left V 5 bases short and J 1 base short, with 17 bases between. CDR3 size: 16 residues. Germline CDR1 reads LNHDA; CDR2 reads SQIVND (reference sequence). CDR3 in amino acids: CASSFLWDGGNTEAFF. The DNA of the CDR3 is TGTGCCAGTAGTTTTCTTTGGGATGGCGGGAACACTGAAGCTTTCTTT.

The V and J genes are TRBV27 and TRBJ2-7; TRBD1 aligns across 9 bases. There are 16 residues in the CDR3. Trimming took 6 bases from V and 3 from J; bases not matched to a gene: 12. In germline, CDR1 is MNHEY, CDR2 SMNVEV (reference sequence). The CDR3 is CASSSPGTGNSYEQYF. The DNA for the CDR3 is TGTGCCAGCAGCTCCCCAGGGACAGGGAATAGCTACGAGCAGTACTTC.

The gene calls are TRBV4-1 and TRBJ2-7; D gene uncertain. CDR1 is MGHRA and CDR2 is YSYEKL in the germline V gene. The ends were cut back, 0 bases at V and 2 bases at J, with 5 bases in the middle. This CDR3 comprises 13 residues. In DNA, the CDR3 is TGCGCCAGCAGCCAAGATTTGACCTACGAGCAGTACTTC. The encoded protein is CASSQDLTYEQYF.

This chain joins TRBV7-9 and TRBJ2-2, with D unclear. The germline V and J ends were trimmed by 4 bases and 5 bases, with 11 bases remaining between them. The CDR3 length is 14 residues. Germline-derived CDR1 and CDR2 are SEHNR and FQNEAQ (reference sequence). The CDR3 DNA follows: TGTGCCAGCAGCTCCACACACGAGACCGGGGAGCTGTTTTTT. Translating gives CASSSTHETGELFF. The full variable domain, in which reference TRBV7-9 and TRBJ2-2 provide the parts outside the CDR3, is DTGVSQNPRHKITKRGQNVTFRCDPISEHNRLYWYRQTLGQGPEFLTYFQNEAQLEKSRLLSDRFSAERPKGSFSTLEIQRTEQGDSAMYLCASSSTHETGELFFGEGSRLTVL.

In its sample, this clone was seen once. The rearrangement links TRBV27 to TRBJ2-7, with 8 nucleotides matching TRBD2. This CDR3 is 18 amino acids long. Germline V gene sequence: CDR1 MNHEY, CDR2 SMNVEV (reference sequence). V shed 5 bases and J 1 base; nucleotides not matched to a gene: 16. The DNA of the CDR3 is TGTGCCAGCAGTCCAACAGGTCTCGTGACGGGAGGGTCCTACGAGCAGTACTTC. Its translation is CASSPTGLVTGGSYEQYF.

The chain links TRBV6-4 to TRBJ2-3, with 9 bases lining up with TRBD2. V lost 6 bases to trimming and J lost 2 bases; unmatched junction nucleotides: 6. CDR1 and CDR2 (germline): MRHNA, SNTAGT. This CDR3 has 15 residues. The CDR3, as DNA: TGTGCCAGCAGGCCTAGCGGGGACCTCACAGATACGCAGTATTTT. Translating it yields CASRPSGDLTDTQYF.

This clone was counted a single time. This chain joins TRBV27 and TRBJ2-5, with 9 bases that match TRBD1. The CDR3 is made up of 15 amino acids. Germline V gene lookup returns CDR1 MNHEY and CDR2 SMNVEV (reference sequence). The V and J ends lost 6 bases and 3 bases, in that order; junction bases with no gene match: 8. In DNA, the CDR3 is TGTGCCAGCAGGCAGACGGGACAGGGCAAAGAGACCCAGTACTTC. Translated, it gives CASRQTGQGKETQYF.

The chain links TRBV28 to TRBJ1-5; D unclear. The CDR3 sequence is 14 residues long. The V and J ends lost 6 bases and 5 bases respectively, with 14 bases between them. CDR1 is MDHEN, CDR2 SYDVKM, per germline. This CDR3 reads CASRRVSVDQPQHF. CDR3 coding DNA: TGTGCCAGCAGAAGGGTCTCAGTGGATCAGCCCCAGCATTTT. The variable domain in full, completed from reference TRBV28 and TRBJ1-5, reads DVKVTQSSRYLVKRTGEKVFLECVQDMDHENMFWYRQDPGLGLRLIYFSYDVKMKEKGDIPEGYSVSREKKERFSLILESASTNQTSMYLCASRRVSVDQPQHFGDGTRLSIL.